The text below deals with one T cell receptor beta chain. What it binds is unknown. These data originate in a study of cytomegalovirus exposure and HLA in healthy donors. As for the study in general: Across 300 to 400 genotyped donors, around 82% landed in the Caucasian-associated ancestry cluster. The study, taken as a whole, reports: Previously analyzed data showed that most TCR beta V segments were productive at a frequency of about 87% or about 30%. In a later analysis, HLA-C alleles had the fewest associated TCRs, DRB1 alleles the most. Among immune exposure information, only CMV serostatus was available.

V shed 8 bases, J shed 4 bases, and the junction held 5 bases outside the gene matches. The CDR3 contains 12 residues. Germline CDR1 is MNHNS and CDR2 is SASEGT. The PCR had 60 Vbeta and 13 Jbeta primers. The repertoire was sequenced with immunoSEQ multiplex PCR; TCRdb's copy has only in-frame clones and lacks some. The top ten clones hold 1% to 1.5% of a sample with about 140,000 clones, 73% of them seen once. The sequence was collected from a woman aged 40 to 50 in good health and CMV-seronegative. Sample: PBMCs. The chain links TRBV6-1 to TRBJ2-7; 7 bases agree with TRBD1. In DNA form, the CDR3 reads TGTGCCAGCCGGGGACAGCAATACGAGCAGTACTTC. It translates to CASRGQQYEQYF.